What follows are 21 T cell receptor beta chains derived from one specimen sequenced in a study of cytomegalovirus exposure and HLA in healthy donors. 60 Vbeta and 13 Jbeta primers were used in PCR. Clones were read by immunoSEQ multiplex PCR, and TCRdb kept only the in-frame ones, dropping some. The sample contains about 100,000 clones, 50% to 65% of which appear only once. Sequenced material: PBMCs. These receptors originate from a man aged 30-40 years in good health and CMV-seropositive.

J is TRBJ2-3 and V is TRBV4-2; 9 bases agree with TRBD2. Germline CDR1 and CDR2: LGHNA and YNFKEQ. The CDR3 sequence is 18 residues long. V shed 2 bases, J shed 2 bases, and the junction held 11 bases outside the gene matches. CDR3 bases: TGTGCCAGCAGCCAATCCCCGAGCGGACTAGCGACCACAGATACGCAGTATTTT. Protein sequence: CASSQSPSGLATTDTQYF.

The V call is TRBV5-4, the J call TRBJ2-2; 8 bases match TRBD2. Losses at the gene ends were 4 bases for V and 0 bases for J; bases not matched to a gene: 5. Germline assignment: CDR1 SGHNT and CDR2 YYREEE (reference sequence). The CDR3 loop spans 16 amino acids. CDR3 region: CASSGSGTSNTGELFF. In DNA, the CDR3 is TGTGCCAGCAGCGGTAGCGGGACTTCGAACACCGGGGAGCTGTTTTTT. The full variable domain, completed using reference TRBV5-4 and TRBJ2-2, is ETGVTQSPTHLIKTRGQQVTLRCSSQSGHNTVSWYQQALGQGPQFIFQYYREEENGRGNFPPRFSGLQFPNYSSELNVNALELDDSALYLCASSGSGTSNTGELFFGEGSRLTVL.

V is TRBV5-1 and J is TRBJ1-4; the D gene is possibly TRBD1 (5 bases). V lost 0 bases to trimming and J lost 4 bases, with 7 bases between them. The CDR3 loop spans 14 amino acids. CDR1 SGHRS and CDR2 YFSETQ come from the germline V gene. CDR3 sequence: CASSLGGDNEKLFF. For the CDR3, the DNA is TGCGCCAGCAGCTTGGGGGGGGATAATGAAAAACTGTTTTTT.

The chain couples TRBV27 to TRBJ2-7; D possibly corresponds to TRBD2 (6 bases). The V and J ends lost 2 bases and 5 bases respectively, with 10 bases between them. The CDR3 has 13 residues. Germline V gives CDR1 MNHEY, CDR2 SMNVEV (reference sequence). The CDR3 here is CASSLRGLNEQYF. Here the CDR3 DNA reads TGTGCCAGCAGTTTACGCGGACTAAACGAGCAGTACTTC.

The chain recombines TRBV6-4 with TRBJ2-3; D is uncertain. This CDR3 region has 13 residues. The V and J ends lost 8 bases and 4 bases respectively, with 13 bases between them. Germline V CDR1 and CDR2: MRHNA, SNTAGT. The CDR3 DNA is TGTGCCAGCGCCCTAGTTGTCCCAGATACGCAGTATTTT. Encoded protein: CASALVVPDTQYF.

This clone was seen once. This chain uses TRBV9 with TRBJ1-1; D may be TRBD1 (5 bases). Between the trimmed V and J ends, which lost 2 bases and 1 base, there was a span of 18 bases. The CDR3 is 17 residues long. In germline, CDR1 is SGDLS, CDR2 YYNGEE. The CDR3 here is CASSVGGLGNSNTEAFF. CDR3 DNA: TGTGCCAGCAGCGTGGGGGGGTTGGGTAACTCGAACACTGAAGCTTTCTTT.

This clone was seen only a few times. The chain is built from TRBV7-2 and TRBJ2-3, with D unresolved. Trimming pared 8 bases from V and 1 base from J, leaving 16 bases between. The germline CDR1 and CDR2 sequences are SGHTA and FQGNSA. The CDR3 length is 15 residues. CDR3 residues: CASSPLIGRTDTQYF. The CDR3 DNA reads as TGTGCCAGCTCCCCCCTCATTGGCCGCACAGATACGCAGTATTTT.

V gene TRBV19 combines with J gene TRBJ1-5, with D tentatively TRBD1 (6 bases). Trimming stripped 6 bases from V and 4 bases from J, with 16 bases between. The V gene's germline CDR1 is LNHDA and CDR2 SQIVND (reference sequence). The CDR3 is made up of 15 amino acids. DNA of the CDR3: TGTGCCAGTAGCCCTACAGGGACGCTTAATCAGCCCCAGCATTTT. Its protein product is CASSPTGTLNQPQHF.

This clone has just a few counts. The genes are TRBV5-6 and TRBJ2-6, with 8 bases aligning to TRBD2. The CDR3 runs 16 residues. Germline CDR1 and CDR2: SGHDT and YYEEEE. V trimming: 2 bases; J trimming: 4 bases; junction bases outside the gene matches: 5. The DNA of the CDR3 is TGTGCCAGCAGCTTCACGGGGGGGGCCGGGGCCAACGTCCTGACTTTC. This codes for CASSFTGGAGANVLTF.

This chain links TRBV6-1 with TRBJ2-5; 7 nucleotides agree with TRBD2. Unmatched junction bases numbered 8, after V lost 6 bases and J lost 1 base. The CDR3 is made up of 15 amino acids. CDR1 is MNHNS and CDR2 is SASEGT in the germline V gene. CDR3 protein: CASSPPQRGQETQYF. DNA of the CDR3: TGTGCCAGCAGCCCCCCCCAGCGGGGCCAAGAGACCCAGTACTTC.

V usage is TRBV27 and J usage is TRBJ2-1; the D is unclear. CDR1 and CDR2 from the germline V gene are MNHEY and SMNVEV (reference sequence). Deletions cut 0 bases from V and 4 bases from J, with 4 bases between. This CDR3 is built from 13 residues. DNA of the CDR3: TGTGCCAGCAGTTTATCTCCTTACAATGAGCAGTTCTTC. Protein: CASSLSPYNEQFF.

The chain carries TRBV5-1 and TRBJ1-1; TRBD1 agrees at 7 bases. V trimming: 2 bases; J trimming: 4 bases; junction bases outside the gene matches: 5. The CDR3 covers 14 residues. Germline assignment: CDR1 SGHRS and CDR2 YFSETQ. The CDR3 DNA is TGCGCCAGCAGCTTCCAGGGGGAGGTCACTGAAGCTTTCTTT. Its translation is CASSFQGEVTEAFF.

The chain recombines TRBV27 with TRBJ1-6, with a weak D call TRBD1 (6 bases). The CDR3 consists of 15 residues. V was trimmed by 5 bases and J by 4 bases, leaving 12 bases between them. Germline loops: CDR1 MNHEY, CDR2 SMNVEV (reference sequence). The CDR3 spells CASSPQGGYNSPLHF. In DNA, the CDR3 is TGTGCCAGCAGTCCACAAGGGGGATATAATTCACCCCTCCACTTT.

The chain joins TRBV7-8 to TRBJ1-2, with TRBD1 matching 10 bases. Unmatched junction bases numbered 3, after V lost 3 bases and J lost 8 bases. The CDR3 covers 13 residues. In germline, CDR1 is SGHVS, CDR2 FQNEAQ. The CDR3 DNA is TGTGCCAGCAGCTTTGGACAGGGGGGGGGCTACACCTTC. It encodes CASSFGQGGGYTF.

The chain is built from TRBV5-1 and TRBJ2-5; 7 bases align to TRBD1. The CDR3 has 13 amino acids. Germline-derived CDR1 and CDR2 are SGHRS and YFSETQ. J gave up 3 bases and V 2 bases, and 1 base lay outside the gene matches. For the CDR3, the DNA is TGCGCCAGCAGCTTAACAGGGGAAGAGACCCAGTACTTC. Translation gives CASSLTGEETQYF.

This clone has just a few counts. V and J are TRBV2 and TRBJ1-5; the D gene is possibly TRBD1 (6 bases). The germline V gene has CDR1 SNHLY and CDR2 FYNNEI. V was shortened by 8 bases and J by 4 bases, with 24 bases between the two germline ends. CDR3 length: 17 amino acids. The CDR3, as DNA: TGTGCCAGCTGGATTGGTGTTAGGGGGGGAGGGAATCAGCCCCAGCATTTT. Its translation is CASWIGVRGGGNQPQHF.

The gene calls are TRBV7-9 and TRBJ1-2, with D perhaps TRBD1 (5 bases). Trimming removed 5 bases from V and 0 bases from J, with 16 bases in between. The CDR3 contains 16 residues. Germline values: CDR1 SEHNR, CDR2 FQNEAQ (reference sequence). The chain's CDR3 is CASSPGYWGTNYGYTF. The CDR3 DNA reads TGTGCCAGCAGCCCGGGCTATTGGGGCACTAACTATGGCTACACCTTC.

The chain carries TRBV10-3 and TRBJ2-3; the D gene is possibly TRBD1 (5 bases). V was clipped by 6 bases and J by 1 base, with 8 bases between them. The CDR3 is 13 amino acids. CDR1 and CDR2 (germline): ENHRY, SYGVKD. The CDR3 DNA sequence: TGTGCCATCAGGGGGCCGGGCACAGATACGCAGTATTTT. As protein: CAIRGPGTDTQYF.

Only a few counts were recorded for this clone. The V and J genes are TRBV10-3 and TRBJ1-2; no definite D call. The CDR3 extends over 15 amino acids. CDR1 ENHRY and CDR2 SYGVKD come from the germline V gene. The V end lost 8 bases, the J end lost 0 bases, and 16 bases lay between the germline ends. CDR3 bases: TGTGCCATCGGAGGGAACGCACTAGCTAACTATGGCTACACCTTC. It encodes CAIGGNALANYGYTF.

The chain couples TRBV7-9 to TRBJ2-1; maybe TRBD1 (5 bases). The germline gives CDR1 SEHNR, CDR2 FQNEAQ (reference sequence). The CDR3 sequence is 16 residues long. Trimming took 1 base from V and 4 from J, leaving 14 bases between them. The CDR3 nucleotides read TGTGCCAGCAGCTTAGAGGGGCTAGGCGGTTACAATGAGCAGTTCTTC. Translating gives CASSLEGLGGYNEQFF. The full variable domain, rest sourced from reference TRBV7-9 and TRBJ2-1, is DTGVSQNPRHKITKRGQNVTFRCDPISEHNRLYWYRQTLGQGPEFLTYFQNEAQLEKSRLLSDRFSAERPKGSFSTLEIQRTEQGDSAMYLCASSLEGLGGYNEQFFGPGTRLTVL.

V usage is TRBV10-3 and J usage is TRBJ2-3; TRBD2 matches 12 bases. This CDR3 comprises 16 residues. Trimming removed 8 bases from V and 2 bases from J; junction bases left unmatched: 8. Germline values: CDR1 ENHRY, CDR2 SYGVKD. The CDR3 DNA sequence: TGTGCCATCGCCGGACTAGCGGGGCGATTCACAGATACGCAGTATTTT. Translated, it gives CAIAGLAGRFTDTQYF.